This entry concerns a single TCR beta chain. Its antigen is not identified. The sample belongs to a study of monozygotic twins with inflammatory bowel disease. Study results and caveats: Some repertoire variability may stem from patients' differing immunosuppressive treatments. Using the inverse Simpson index, IBD patients had lower TCRbeta diversity than healthy co-twins.

Each of the TCR libraries took 3500 ng of total RNA. Each sample's cDNA came from eight separate reactions. TCRdb processed the 5' RACE reads again and assigns one entry to each CDR3 protein, with no DNA. The table gives 400,000 to 500,000 distinct CDR3 sequences; the top ten clones make up less than 2.5% of it. The germline V gene has CDR1 WSHSY and CDR2 SAAADI. The CDR3 is 13 residues long. Sample: blood. The chain recombines TRBV10-2 with TRBJ1-1; lacking DNA, the TRBD1 call made by TCRdb goes unchecked. This clonotype was obtained from a human donor with ulcerative colitis or Crohn's disease, or a healthy co-twin of an affected twin (not recorded which). CDR3 residues: CASSVTRGAEAFF.